A single sample gave rise to the 19 T cell receptor beta chains below, sequenced in a study of T cell repertoires in cytomegalovirus infection. A single record per CDR3 protein comes from TCRdb applying MiXCR to the reads. The sample includes roughly 310,000 distinct CDR3 sequences, about a sixth of them seen just once. The sample taken for sequencing was PBMCs. All receptors come from a human donor in good health (CMV status not recorded). Some clones in this sample may be carry-over from other donors' samples.

This clonotype was recorded at least ten times. The chain is built from TRBV7-2 and TRBJ1-6, with D tentatively TRBD1 (5 bases). Germline V lookup: CDR1 SGHTA, CDR2 FQGNSA. Between the trimmed V and J ends, which lost 5 bases and 9 bases, there was a span of 17 bases. CDR3 length equals 15 residues. CDR3 sequence reads: CASSLLQGPGSPLHF. The DNA for the CDR3 is TGTGCCAGCAGCCTCCTGCAGGGTCCCGGTTCACCCCTCCACTTT.

This clonotype was seen more than once but under ten times. The V call is TRBV20-1, the J call TRBJ1-5; no firm D call. The CDR3 has 13 amino acids. Trimming took off 1 base at V and 4 bases at J, with 8 bases between the two ends. Germline CDR1 reads DFQATT; CDR2 reads SNEGSKA (reference sequence). CDR3 DNA: TGCAGTGCTAGAGCACTGAGGAATCAGCCCCAGCATTTT. It encodes CSARALRNQPQHF.

The chain has TRBV20-1 and TRBJ2-1, with 12 positions matching TRBD2. The V gene's germline CDR1 is DFQATT and CDR2 SNEGSKA (reference sequence). The CDR3 runs 15 residues. The V gene end was trimmed by 2 bases and the J gene end by 8 bases; junction bases not matched to a gene: 7. CDR3 coding DNA: TGCAGTGCTAGAAAAAGACTAGCGGGGGACTATGAGCAGTTCTTC. Translated, it gives CSARKRLAGDYEQFF.

This clonotype occurred many times. The chain combines TRBV19 with TRBJ2-7; tentative D call: TRBD2 (6 bases). This CDR3 is built from 14 residues. Trimming removed 3 bases at V and 3 bases at J, with 12 bases between. CDR1 and CDR2 from the germline V gene are LNHDA and SQIVND (reference sequence). The CDR3 nucleotides are TGTGCCAGTAGTATGGAGGGACCCTACTACGAGCAGTACTTC. It yields the protein CASSMEGPYYEQYF. Combining the CDR3 with reference TRBV19 and TRBJ2-7 gives the whole variable domain DGGITQSPKYLFRKEGQNVTLSCEQNLNHDAMYWYRQDPGQGLRLIYYSQIVNDFQKGDIAEGYSVSREKKESFPLTVTSAQKNPTAFYLCASSMEGPYYEQYFGPGTRLTVT.

This clonotype occurred a few times. The rearrangement links TRBV27 to TRBJ2-5, with D perhaps matching TRBD1 (6 bases). In germline, CDR1 is MNHEY, CDR2 SMNVEV (reference sequence). Trimming took 5 bases from V and 5 from J, leaving 24 bases between them. The CDR3 covers 17 residues. Here the CDR3 reads CASSLNRETSFYETQYF. DNA for the CDR3: TGTGCCAGCAGTCTGAACAGGGAAACCTCGTTCTATGAGACCCAGTACTTC.

The V call is TRBV2, the J call TRBJ1-2; 7 positions match TRBD1. CDR1 and CDR2 from the germline V gene are SNHLY and FYNNEI. The CDR3 contains 13 residues. J gave up 7 bases and V 6 bases, and 8 bases lay outside the gene matches. CDR3 protein: CASSPRGDSGYTF. In nucleotides, the CDR3 is TGTGCCAGCAGCCCAAGGGGGGACAGTGGCTACACCTTC.

This chain uses TRBV20-1 with TRBJ1-5; no reliable D call. Germline V lookup: CDR1 DFQATT, CDR2 SNEGSKA (reference sequence). V lost 6 bases to trimming and J lost 7 bases, with 10 bases between them. The CDR3 has 11 amino acids. CDR3 DNA sequence: TGCAGTGCGCGAGGATGGCAGCCCCAGCATTTT. Protein: CSARGWQPQHF.

The chain links TRBV18 to TRBJ2-1; no clear D gene. The CDR3 contains 12 residues. Trimming stripped 0 bases from V and 6 bases from J, with 3 bases between. The germline CDR1 and CDR2 sequences are KGHSH and LQKENI. CDR3 coding DNA: TGTGCCAGCTCACCACCGGCCAATGAGCAGTTCTTC. Translation gives CASSPPANEQFF.

The table lists this clonotype with a few counts. The chain carries TRBV5-4 and TRBJ2-1; TRBD2 matches 7 bases. V lost 1 base, J lost 2 bases, and 3 bases stayed unmatched. The CDR3 is made up of 15 amino acids. CDR1 is SGHNT, CDR2 YYREEE, per germline (reference sequence). Here the CDR3 DNA reads TGTGCCAGCAGCTTGTCCAGCGGGGCCTACAATGAGCAGTTCTTC. It yields the protein CASSLSSGAYNEQFF.

This clonotype was counted many times. This chain connects TRBV28 to TRBJ2-2; D gene uncertain. V lost 3 bases and J lost 1, with 9 bases in between. CDR1 is MDHEN, CDR2 SYDVKM, per germline. CDR3 length: 15 residues. This CDR3 reads CASSFALGNTGELFF. As DNA, the CDR3 is TGTGCCAGCAGTTTTGCCCTGGGGAACACCGGGGAGCTGTTTTTT.

This clonotype occurred many times. The chain has TRBV7-2 and TRBJ2-5; D gene uncertain. Germline loops: CDR1 SGHTA, CDR2 FQGNSA. The V end was cut by 0 bases, the J end by 3 bases, with 11 bases between. CDR3 length: 15 amino acids. CDR3 sequence: CASSLALTEKETQYF. The CDR3 DNA follows: TGTGCCAGCAGCTTAGCGCTGACGGAAAAAGAGACCCAGTACTTC. Full variable domain (missing parts from reference TRBV7-2 and TRBJ2-5): GAGVSQSPSNKVTEKGKDVELRCDPISGHTALYWYRQSLGQGLEFLIYFQGNSAPDKSGLPSDRFSAERTGGSVSTLTIQRTQQEDSAVYLCASSLALTEKETQYFGPGTRLLVL.

This clonotype came up a few times. CDR3 DNA sequence: TGTGCCAGCAGCTTAGTTCTCGCGGGCAATAATCAGCCCCAGCATTTT. This sequence encodes CASSLVLAGNNQPQHF. The rearrangement links TRBV7-8 to TRBJ1-5; D is unclear. The CDR3 length is 16 residues. Germline V CDR1 and CDR2: SGHVS, FQNEAQ. V lost 1 base to trimming and J lost 4 bases, with 14 bases between them.

The gene calls are TRBV2 and TRBJ2-1; possible D gene TRBD1, 8 bases. Per the germline V gene, CDR1 is SNHLY and CDR2 is FYNNEI. V lost 4 bases and J 7 bases, leaving 20 bases between the germline ends. This CDR3 is built from 16 residues. This CDR3 is CASSVIQGGWSNEQFF. As DNA, the CDR3 is TGTGCCAGCAGTGTAATACAGGGGGGGTGGAGTAATGAGCAGTTCTTC.

The table lists this clonotype with many counts. The chain couples TRBV7-2 to TRBJ2-3; D unclear. Germline CDR1 SGHTA, CDR2 FQGNSA. Between the trimmed V and J ends, which lost 3 bases and 3 bases, there was a span of 10 bases. The CDR3 is made up of 14 amino acids. The CDR3 region is CASSFSHLTDTQYF. The CDR3 nucleotides read TGTGCCAGCAGCTTTTCTCACTTAACAGATACGCAGTATTTT.

This clonotype showed up just a few times. The chain employs TRBV2 and TRBJ2-2; D not certain. The germline V gene encodes CDR1 SNHLY and CDR2 FYNNEI. Trimming removed 5 bases at V and 5 bases at J, with 9 bases between. The CDR3 covers 13 residues. CDR3: CASSKRVTGELFF. The CDR3 DNA reads as TGTGCCAGCAGTAAACGAGTAACCGGGGAGCTGTTTTTT.

Many counts were recorded for this clonotype. This rearrangement joins TRBV28 to TRBJ2-5; 12 positions agree with TRBD1. Per germline, CDR1 MDHEN and CDR2 SYDVKM. The CDR3 has 16 amino acids. Trimming at V came to 4 bases and at J to 5 bases, leaving 8 bases not matched to a gene. The CDR3 spells CASSSTGTGGGETQYF. In DNA form, the CDR3 reads TGTGCCAGCAGTTCAACCGGGACAGGGGGCGGGGAGACCCAGTACTTC.

The chain is built from TRBV20-1 and TRBJ2-3; TRBD2 agrees at 7 bases. The germline V gene encodes CDR1 DFQATT and CDR2 SNEGSKA (reference sequence). CDR3 size: 14 residues. Trimming removed 3 bases from V and 3 bases from J; junction bases left unmatched: 6. The CDR3, as DNA: TGCAGTGCTAGTGGTCGGGGAGGGACAGATACGCAGTATTTT. This gives the protein CSASGRGGTDTQYF.

The chain carries TRBV3-1 and TRBJ2-5; 7 bases match TRBD2. With 1 base clipped from V and 5 bases from J, the junction kept 4 bases outside the gene matches. Germline V gives CDR1 LGHDT, CDR2 YNNKEL (reference sequence). The CDR3 has 14 amino acids. In nucleotides, the CDR3 is TGTGCCAGCAGCCAAGGGGGACTATTGGAGACCCAGTACTTC. Its translation: CASSQGGLLETQYF.

This clonotype was found a few times. The chain links TRBV28 to TRBJ1-1; TRBD1 aligns across 7 bases. V dropped 4 bases and J dropped 3; count of bases not matched to a gene: 11. Germline CDR1 and CDR2: MDHEN and SYDVKM. This CDR3 has 16 amino acids. CDR3 residues: CASSSPGGFMDTEAFF. Here the CDR3 DNA reads TGTGCCAGCAGTTCGCCAGGGGGTTTTATGGACACTGAAGCTTTCTTT.